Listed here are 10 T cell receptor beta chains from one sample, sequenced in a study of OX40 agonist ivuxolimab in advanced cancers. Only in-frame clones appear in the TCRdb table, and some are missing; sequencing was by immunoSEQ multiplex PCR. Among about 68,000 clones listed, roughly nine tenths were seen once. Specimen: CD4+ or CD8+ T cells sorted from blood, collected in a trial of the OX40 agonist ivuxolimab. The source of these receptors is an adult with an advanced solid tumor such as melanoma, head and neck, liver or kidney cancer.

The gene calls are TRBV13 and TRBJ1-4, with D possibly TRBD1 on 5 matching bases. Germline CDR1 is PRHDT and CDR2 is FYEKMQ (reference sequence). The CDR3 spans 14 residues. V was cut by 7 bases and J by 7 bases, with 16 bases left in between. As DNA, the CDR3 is TGTGCCAGCAACTCCCAGGGAAGGAGTGAAAAACTGTTTTTT. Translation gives CASNSQGRSEKLFF.

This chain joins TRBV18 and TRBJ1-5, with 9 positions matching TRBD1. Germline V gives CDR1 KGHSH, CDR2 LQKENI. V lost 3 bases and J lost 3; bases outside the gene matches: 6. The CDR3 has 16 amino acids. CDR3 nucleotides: TGTGCCAGCTCACCCACTGGGACAGGGATCAATCAGCCCCAGCATTTT. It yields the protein CASSPTGTGINQPQHF.

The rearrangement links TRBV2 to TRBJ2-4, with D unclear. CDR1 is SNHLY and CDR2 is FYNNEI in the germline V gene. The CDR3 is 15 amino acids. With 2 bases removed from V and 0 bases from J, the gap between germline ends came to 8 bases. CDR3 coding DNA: TGTGCCAGCAGTGAAAGTCTTCTAGCCAAAAACATTCAGTACTTC. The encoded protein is CASSESLLAKNIQYF.

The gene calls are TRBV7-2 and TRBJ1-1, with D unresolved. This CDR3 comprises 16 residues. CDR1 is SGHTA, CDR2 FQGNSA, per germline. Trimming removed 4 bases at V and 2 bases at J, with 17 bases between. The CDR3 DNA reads TGTGCCAGCAGCTCCCGCCCCCTCAACAGAAACACTGAAGCTTTCTTT. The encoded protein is CASSSRPLNRNTEAFF.

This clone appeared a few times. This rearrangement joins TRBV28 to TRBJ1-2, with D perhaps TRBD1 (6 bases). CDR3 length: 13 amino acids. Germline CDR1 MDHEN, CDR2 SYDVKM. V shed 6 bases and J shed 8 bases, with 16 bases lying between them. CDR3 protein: CASSSTSGDGYTF. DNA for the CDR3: TGTGCCAGCAGCTCGACTTCAGGGGACGGCTACACCTTC.

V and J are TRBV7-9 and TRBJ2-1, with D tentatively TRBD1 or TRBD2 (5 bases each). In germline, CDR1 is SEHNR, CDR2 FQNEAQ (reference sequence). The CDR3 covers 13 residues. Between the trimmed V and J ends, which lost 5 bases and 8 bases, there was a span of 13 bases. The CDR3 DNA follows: TGTGCCAGCAGCCCCCGGGGCGCGGATGAGCAGTTCTTC. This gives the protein CASSPRGADEQFF. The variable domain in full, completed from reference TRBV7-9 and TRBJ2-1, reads DTGVSQNPRHKITKRGQNVTFRCDPISEHNRLYWYRQTLGQGPEFLTYFQNEAQLEKSRLLSDRFSAERPKGSFSTLEIQRTEQGDSAMYLCASSPRGADEQFFGPGTRLTVL.

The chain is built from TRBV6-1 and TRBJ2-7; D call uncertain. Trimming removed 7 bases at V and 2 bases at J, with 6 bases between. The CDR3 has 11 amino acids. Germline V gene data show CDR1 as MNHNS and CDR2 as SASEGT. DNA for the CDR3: TGTGCCAGCACCTTCACCTACGAGCAGTACTTC. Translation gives CASTFTYEQYF.

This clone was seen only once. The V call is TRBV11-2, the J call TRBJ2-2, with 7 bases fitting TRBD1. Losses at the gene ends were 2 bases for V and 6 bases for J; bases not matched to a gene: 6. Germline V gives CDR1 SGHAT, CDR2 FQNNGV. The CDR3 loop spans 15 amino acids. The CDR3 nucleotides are TGTGCCAGCAGCTTAAGGGGGACAGCATCCGGGGAGCTGTTTTTT. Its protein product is CASSLRGTASGELFF.

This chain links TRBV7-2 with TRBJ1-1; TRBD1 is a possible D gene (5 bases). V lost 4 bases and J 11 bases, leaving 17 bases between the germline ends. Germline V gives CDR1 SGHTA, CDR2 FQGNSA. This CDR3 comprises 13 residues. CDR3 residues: CASSSGDSYRAFF. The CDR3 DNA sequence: TGTGCCAGCAGCTCGGGAGACAGTTACCGGGCTTTCTTT. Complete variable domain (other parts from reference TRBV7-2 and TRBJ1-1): GAGVSQSPSNKVTEKGKDVELRCDPISGHTALYWYRQSLGQGLEFLIYFQGNSAPDKSGLPSDRFSAERTGGSVSTLTIQRTQQEDSAVYLCASSSGDSYRAFFGQGTRLTVV.

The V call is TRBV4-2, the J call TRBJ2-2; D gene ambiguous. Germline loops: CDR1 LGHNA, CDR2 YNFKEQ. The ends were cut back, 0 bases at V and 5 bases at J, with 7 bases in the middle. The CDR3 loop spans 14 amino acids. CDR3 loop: CASSQEGRTGELFF. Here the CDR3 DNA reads TGTGCCAGCAGCCAAGAAGGAAGGACCGGGGAGCTGTTTTTT.